This is a list of T cell receptor beta chains from one sample in a study of identical twins. MiXCR, applied by TCRdb to the 5' RACE reads, yields one record per CDR3 protein. The sample lists around 370,000 distinct CDR3 sequences, approximately 9.1% seen once, with roughly 8.9% in the top ten. The sample taken for sequencing was naive T cells sorted from blood. These receptors were collected from a woman in her fifties or sixties in good health. The CDR3 runs from the conserved cysteine through the conserved F or W. D genes are given only for firm matches. The size of a clone is reported for some rows only, either as once, few or many, or as a class for expanded clones.

size: few; D: .; V: TRBV10-3; J: TRBJ1-1; DNA: TGTGCCATCAGCCCGGGGGGAGCCACTGAAGCTTTCTTT; CDR3: CAISPGGATEAFF
size: .; D: .; V: TRBV7-9; J: TRBJ2-2; DNA: TGTGCCAGCAGCTCGGACAGTTGGGACACCGGGGAGCTGTTTTTT; CDR3: CASSSDSWDTGELFF
size: few; D: .; V: TRBV20-1; J: TRBJ1-5; DNA: TGCAGTGCTAGCCAAGCCTCGGGGGGCGAAAGGCAGCCCCAGCATTTT; CDR3: CSASQASGGERQPQHF
size: .; D: TRBD2; V: TRBV5-1; J: TRBJ2-5; DNA: TGCGCCAGCGCGGGACTAGTAGGAGAGACCCAGTACTTC; CDR3: CASAGLVGETQYF
size: few; D: TRBD2; V: TRBV12-3/TRBV12-4; J: TRBJ2-7; DNA: TGTGCCAGCAGTCCGCTTGGGAGCGGGAGCAACGAGCAGTACTTC; CDR3: CASSPLGSGSNEQYF
size: few; D: .; V: TRBV10-2; J: TRBJ2-2; DNA: TGCGCCAGCAGTGAGTCTCGGTGGGATGGCACCGGGGAGCTGTTTTTT; CDR3: CASSESRWDGTGELFF
size: few; D: .; V: TRBV24-1; J: TRBJ1-2; DNA: TGTGCCACCAGTGACCCCGGGCGAGGCTACACCTTC; CDR3: CATSDPGRGYTF
size: few; D: .; V: TRBV27; J: TRBJ2-7; DNA: TGTGCCAGCCGGGACTTGAGCTCCTACGAGCAGTACTTC; CDR3: CASRDLSSYEQYF
size: few; D: TRBD1; V: TRBV20-1; J: TRBJ1-5; DNA: TGCAGTGCTAGAGCCGGGACAGGGGAGTCTCGCAATCAGCCCCAGCATTTT; CDR3: CSARAGTGESRNQPQHF
size: few; D: .; V: TRBV7-2; J: TRBJ1-2; DNA: TGTGCCAGCAGCTTAGGAGGCCAAGCGGAAGGCTACACCTTC; CDR3: CASSLGGQAEGYTF
size: .; D: .; V: TRBV5-1; J: TRBJ2-2; DNA: TGCGCCAGCAGCTTGGCCCGTAGACTAGGTAGCACCGGGGAGCTGTTTTTT; CDR3: CASSLARRLGSTGELFF
size: .; D: .; V: TRBV2; J: TRBJ2-1; DNA: TGTGCCAGCAGTGAACGGGAGCCGGGACCAGAGCAGTTCTTC; CDR3: CASSEREPGPEQFF
size: .; D: .; V: TRBV7-3; J: TRBJ2-1; DNA: TGTGCCAGCAGCCCTGGGAGTCATGAGCAGTTCTTC; CDR3: CASSPGSHEQFF
size: few; D: .; V: TRBV3-1; J: TRBJ2-5; DNA: TGTGCCAGCAGTCCCCAGGGACTTCAAGAGACCCAGTACTTC; CDR3: CASSPQGLQETQYF
size: many; D: TRBD1; V: TRBV4-1; J: TRBJ2-5; DNA: TGCGCCAGCAGCCAAGATTGGCAGGGGGACCAAGAGACCCAGTACTTC; CDR3: CASSQDWQGDQETQYF
size: .; D: .; V: TRBV29-1; J: TRBJ2-5; DNA: TGCAGCGTTGAAGTCCCAGGTCGAGAGACCCAGTACTTC; CDR3: CSVEVPGRETQYF
size: many; D: .; V: TRBV29-1; J: TRBJ2-3; DNA: TGCAGCGTTGAATCGGATAGGGCCACAGATACGCAGTATTTT; CDR3: CSVESDRATDTQYF
size: many; D: TRBD1; V: TRBV29-1; J: TRBJ2-3; DNA: TGCAGCGTTTACAGGGGGCTGGAAGATACGCAGTATTTT; CDR3: CSVYRGLEDTQYF
size: few; D: TRBD2; V: TRBV5-1; J: TRBJ2-1; DNA: TGCGCCAGCAGCCCTTTCTCTAGCGGGAGGGCCAGAAGCTCCTACAATGAGCAGTTCTTC; CDR3: CASSPFSSGRARSSYNEQFF
size: .; D: TRBD2; V: TRBV4-1; J: TRBJ2-1; DNA: TGCGCCAGCAGCCTGGGACTAGCGGGAGGGAGGGAGCAGTTCTTC; CDR3: CASSLGLAGGREQFF
size: .; D: TRBD2; V: TRBV7-9; J: TRBJ2-3; DNA: TGTGCCAGCAGCCCAATTAGCGGGAGGGAAGATACGCAGTATTTT; CDR3: CASSPISGREDTQYF
size: .; D: .; V: TRBV6-1; J: TRBJ2-3; DNA: TGTGCCAGCAGTGAAGGTCGCACAGATACGCAGTATTTT; CDR3: CASSEGRTDTQYF
size: once; D: .; V: TRBV30; J: TRBJ2-2; DNA: TGTGCCTGGAGTGTATCGGGGTCCGGGGAGCTGTTTTTT; CDR3: CAWSVSGSGELFF
size: .; D: TRBD2; V: TRBV5-1; J: TRBJ2-3; DNA: TGCGCCAGCAGCTGGCTAGCGGGGATTAAAGATACGCAGTATTTT; CDR3: CASSWLAGIKDTQYF
size: few; D: .; V: TRBV27; J: TRBJ2-2; DNA: TGTGCCAGCAGTTCCCTCGGACAGGGGGGATTCCTAGCGGGAGTTGGGGAGCTGTTTTTT; CDR3: CASSSLGQGGFLAGVGELFF
size: few; D: .; V: TRBV6-5; J: TRBJ1-6; DNA: TGTGCCAGCAGTTACTCAGGAGGCGGTTCACCCCTCCACTTT; CDR3: CASSYSGGGSPLHF
size: many; D: TRBD2; V: TRBV7-9; J: TRBJ2-3; DNA: TGTGCCAGCAGCTGGACTAGCGGGAGGGTAGATACGCAGTATTTT; CDR3: CASSWTSGRVDTQYF
size: .; D: TRBD1; V: TRBV7-7; J: TRBJ2-1; DNA: TGTGCTAGCAGCGATAGGACAGGGGGTAACAATGAGCAGTTCTTC; CDR3: CASSDRTGGNNEQFF
size: .; D: TRBD2; V: TRBV11-3; J: TRBJ2-3; DNA: TGTGCCAGCAGCTTCCAGGCGGGAGGGCCTCTTGGCACAGATACGCAGTATTTT; CDR3: CASSFQAGGPLGTDTQYF
size: many; D: .; V: TRBV29-1; J: TRBJ1-4; DNA: TGCAGCGTTGGCGGGGGGGGCTACGGTGAAAAACTGTTTTTT; CDR3: CSVGGGGYGEKLFF
size: .; D: .; V: TRBV7-9; J: TRBJ2-2; DNA: TGTGCCAGCAGACCCCCGGGCGGGGAGCTGTTTTTT; CDR3: CASRPPGGELFF